This TCR beta chain was observed in a study of OX40 agonist ivuxolimab in advanced cancers. The overall study: Therapy given before enrollment (anti-PD-1, anti-PD-L1 or anti-CTLA-4) was allowed, and around 40% had some.

The repertoire was sequenced with immunoSEQ multiplex PCR; TCRdb's copy has only in-frame clones and lacks some. The sample includes approximately 50,000 clones, approximately 84% seen only once; the top ten take more than 10%. Study-wide points: In a subset of nonresponders, normalized T-cell clonal expansion was also low. CD8+ T cells averaged more expanded clones than CD4+.

The length of the CDR3 is 13 residues. The germline CDR1 and CDR2 sequences are SGHKS and YYEKEE (reference sequence). Trimming took 2 bases from V and 4 from J, leaving 9 bases between them. Comments on this clone: Its antigen is unidentified.

This sequence was found in an adult with an advanced solid tumor such as melanoma, head and neck, liver or kidney cancer. The chain couples TRBV5-5 to TRBJ1-2; tentatively, D is TRBD1 (5 bases). The sample consisted of CD4+ or CD8+ T cells sorted from blood, taken in a trial of the OX40 agonist ivuxolimab. DNA of the CDR3: TGTGCCAGCAGCTTCCGGGACTTCTATGGCTACACCTTC. This gives the protein CASSFRDFYGYTF.